The rows below give T cell receptor beta chains drawn from one sample of a study of regulatory T cells in long-lasting Graves disease. Using its own MiXCR run on the multiplex PCR reads, TCRdb lists one record per CDR3 protein. The table has 350,000 to 550,000 distinct CDR3 sequences, about 16% seen once. This sample also belongs to another study, concerning T cells in Graves' hyperthyroidism and ophthalmopathy.

The sequencing used peripheral blood mononuclear cells (PBMCs), collected at new diagnosis, from a patient treated with antithyroid drugs. These receptors all stem from a woman younger than 35 with Graves disease. Both conserved end residues are part of each CDR3. The D gene is left open where the match is weak. Size is stated for part of the rows, as once, few or many counts, or as a class when the clone is expanded.

d_call j_call clone_size v_call cdr3_aa cdr3_nt
TRBD2 TRBJ2-7 many TRBV6-2/TRBV6-3 CASSYTLSTSAGGGFYYEQYF TGTGCCAGCAGTTACACCCTCTCGACCTCAGCGGGAGGCGGGTTTTACTACGAGCAGTACTTC
TRBD1 TRBJ2-5 . TRBV7-9 CASSLQTRDRGRETQYF TGTGCCAGCAGCTTGCAGACCCGGGACAGGGGAAGGGAGACCCAGTACTTC
TRBD2 TRBJ2-1 many TRBV2 CASSEEAGWRETGNEQFF TGTGCCAGCAGTGAAGAGGCGGGCTGGCGGGAGACGGGGAATGAGCAGTTCTTC
TRBD2 TRBJ2-7 many TRBV28 CASSLRGTPLYEQYF TGTGCCAGCAGTTTGCGGGGGACTCCCCTCTACGAGCAGTACTTC
. TRBJ2-1 few TRBV9 CASSESSGLHNEQFF TGTGCCAGCAGCGAATCCTCCGGGCTCCACAATGAGCAGTTCTTC
. TRBJ2-7 . TRBV6-1 CASSTNYEQCF TGTGCCAGCAGTACGAACTACGAGCAGTGCTTC
TRBD1 TRBJ1-1 few TRBV5-4 CASRSRGGHEAFF TGTGCCAGCAGATCCAGGGGGGGCCATGAAGCTTTCTTT
. TRBJ2-5 . TRBV12-3/TRBV12-4 CASSSDQYQKAQYF TGTGCCAGCAGTTCGGACCAATACCAAAAGGCCCAGTACTTC
. TRBJ1-2 . TRBV24-1 CATSDTGRQGYTF TGTGCCACCAGTGATACAGGGCGGCAGGGCTACACCTTC
. TRBJ2-2 few TRBV6-1 CASTSSQGRTGELFF TGTGCCAGTACCTCTTCACAGGGAAGGACCGGGGAGCTGTTTTTT
. TRBJ2-7 many TRBV27 CASSLLGEPYEQYF TGTGCCAGCAGTTTACTTGGGGAACCCTACGAGCAGTACTTC
TRBD1 TRBJ1-3 . TRBV7-2 CASSLGQGFSGNTIYF TGTGCCAGCAGCTTAGGACAGGGCTTCTCTGGAAACACCATATATTTT
TRBD2 TRBJ2-1 many TRBV7-2 CASSLRAGGTDEQFF TGTGCCAGCAGCTTAAGAGCGGGAGGAACTGATGAGCAGTTCTTC
TRBD2 TRBJ2-7 many TRBV7-2 CASSLGLSGTYEQYF TGTGCCAGCAGCTTAGGTCTTAGCGGGACCTACGAGCAGTACTTC
. TRBJ1-2 . TRBV7-2 CASSSDRNGYTF TGTGCCAGCAGCTCCGACAGAAATGGCTACACCTTC
. TRBJ2-7 many TRBV6-5 CASSYTSTAYEQYF TGTGCCAGCAGTTACACGTCGACAGCCTACGAGCAGTACTTC
. TRBJ2-1 many TRBV27 CASSLVASSPYNEQFF TGTGCCAGCAGTTTAGTGGCCAGTAGTCCCTACAATGAGCAGTTCTTC
TRBD2 TRBJ2-1 . TRBV5-1 CASSLLRSGSWDEQFF TGCGCCAGCAGCTTGTTGCGTAGCGGGAGCTGGGATGAGCAGTTCTTC
. TRBJ2-1 . TRBV5-1 CASSAVTNAYNEQFF TGCGCCAGCAGCGCTGTAACTAATGCCTACAATGAGCAGTTCTTC
. TRBJ1-1 . TRBV9 CASSAWGDTEAFF TGTGCCAGCAGCGCGTGGGGGGACACTGAAGCTTTCTTT
TRBD1 TRBJ2-2 many TRBV12-3/TRBV12-4 CASSSWTGISNTGELFF TGTGCCAGCAGTTCCTGGACAGGGATAAGCAACACCGGGGAGCTGTTTTTT
TRBD2 TRBJ2-1 few TRBV29-1 CSTRGGLADNEQFF TGCAGCACCCGTGGGGGACTAGCGGACAATGAGCAGTTCTTC
. TRBJ2-5 . TRBV20-1 CSASSPGAIETQYF TGCAGTGCTAGTAGCCCAGGGGCAATAGAGACCCAGTACTTC
. TRBJ2-3 many TRBV3-1 CASSPSFLSTDTQYF TGTGCCAGCAGCCCTAGTTTCCTTAGCACAGATACGCAGTATTTT
. TRBJ2-2 many TRBV28 CASSFFGTGELFF TGTGCCAGCAGTTTTTTCGGCACCGGGGAGCTGTTTTTT
. TRBJ1-2 many TRBV30 CAWTRNRLKYGYTF TGTGCCTGGACCCGTAACAGGTTGAAATATGGCTACACCTTC
. TRBJ2-3 many TRBV20-1 CSARLSSTDTQYF TGCAGTGCTCGACTGTCTAGCACAGATACGCAGTATTTT
TRBD2 TRBJ2-3 many TRBV5-1 CASSPRGGYTDTQYF TGCGCCAGCAGCCCACGGGGGGGCTACACAGATACGCAGTATTTT
TRBD2 TRBJ2-3 . TRBV3-1 CASSQALAGTDTQYF TGTGCCAGCAGCCAAGCGCTAGCGGGAACAGATACGCAGTATTTT
TRBD1 TRBJ2-7 many TRBV6-1 CASSNGQGLLDEQYF TGTGCCAGCAGTAACGGACAGGGATTATTGGACGAGCAGTACTTC
TRBD1 TRBJ1-6 . TRBV2 CARPPGQGANSPLHF TGTGCCAGACCTCCCGGACAGGGGGCCAATTCACCCCTCCACTTT
. TRBJ1-1 few TRBV24-1 CATRSGVNTEAFF TGTGCCACCAGATCAGGAGTGAACACTGAAGCTTTCTTT
. TRBJ2-1 many TRBV20-1 CSARDQPYNEQFF TGCAGTGCTAGAGATCAGCCCTACAATGAGCAGTTCTTC